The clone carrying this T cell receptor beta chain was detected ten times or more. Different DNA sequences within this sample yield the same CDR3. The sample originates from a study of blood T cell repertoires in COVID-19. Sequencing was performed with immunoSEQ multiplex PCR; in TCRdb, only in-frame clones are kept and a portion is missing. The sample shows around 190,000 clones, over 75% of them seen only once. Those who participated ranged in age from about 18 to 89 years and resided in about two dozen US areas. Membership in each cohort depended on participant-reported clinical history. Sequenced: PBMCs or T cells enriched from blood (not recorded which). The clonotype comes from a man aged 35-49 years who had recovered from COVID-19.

This CDR3 reads CASSTWTGASNQPQHF. CDR3 coding DNA: TGTGCCAGTAGTACTTGGACAGGGGCCAGCAATCAGCCCCAGCATTTT. This chain connects TRBV19 to TRBJ1-5, with 9 nucleotides matching TRBD1. V lost 4 bases, J lost 1 base, and 5 bases stayed unmatched. Germline V gene lookup returns CDR1 LNHDA and CDR2 SQIVND (reference sequence). The CDR3 spans 16 residues. Based on the CDR3 plus reference TRBV19 and TRBJ1-5, the full variable domain is DGGITQSPKYLFRKEGQNVTLSCEQNLNHDAMYWYRQDPGQGLRLIYYSQIVNDFQKGDIAEGYSVSREKKESFPLTVTSAQKNPTAFYLCASSTWTGASNQPQHFGDGTRLSIL.